This T cell receptor (beta chain) appears in the sequencing data of a study of siplizumab effects on memory and regulatory T cells. Study-wide results and limits: Siplizumab produced a significant drop in alloreactive sequences attributable to unstimulated CD4+ memory cells. Siplizumab conditions gave an average of roughly 65% Treg-derived mappable alloreactive CD4+ clones, versus around 30% for controls. A major contribution to the alloresponse seemed to be made by naive T cells, which seemed more diverse than memory cells.

The method was immunoSEQ multiplex PCR; TCRdb's version includes in-frame clones alone and lacks a portion of them. The sample has roughly 100,000 clones, roughly 91% seen once; the top ten hold more than 0.3%. Germline V gene data show CDR1 as MRHNA and CDR2 as SNTAGT. V gave up 4 bases and J gave up 0 bases, with 9 bases separating them. The CDR3 has 14 residues. Regarding this clone: Its antigen remains unknown.

This TCR was recovered from a human donor in good health. The sequenced sample consisted of CD4+ T cells sorted from blood. The rearrangement joins TRBV6-4 to TRBJ1-2, with D possibly matching TRBD1 (5 bases). Here the CDR3 DNA reads TGTGCCAGCAGTGTGGGGACCGCTAACTATGGCTACACCTTC. Protein product: CASSVGTANYGYTF.